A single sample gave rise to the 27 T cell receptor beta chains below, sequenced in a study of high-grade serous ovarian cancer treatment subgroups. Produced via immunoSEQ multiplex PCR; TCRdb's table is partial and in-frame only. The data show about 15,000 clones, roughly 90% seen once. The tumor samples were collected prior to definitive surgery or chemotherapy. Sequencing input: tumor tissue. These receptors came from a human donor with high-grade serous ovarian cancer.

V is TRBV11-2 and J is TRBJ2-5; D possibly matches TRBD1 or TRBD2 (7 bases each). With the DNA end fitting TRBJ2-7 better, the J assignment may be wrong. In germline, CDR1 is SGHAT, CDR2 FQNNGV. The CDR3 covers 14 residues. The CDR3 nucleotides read TGTGCCAGCAGCTCCCAGGGGGGGACCTACGAGCAGTACTTC. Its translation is CASSSQGGTYEQYF.

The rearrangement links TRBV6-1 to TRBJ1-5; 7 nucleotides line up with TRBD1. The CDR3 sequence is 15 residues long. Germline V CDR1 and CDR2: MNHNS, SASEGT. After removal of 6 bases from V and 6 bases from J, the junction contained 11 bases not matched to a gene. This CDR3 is CASRRGQDPSQPQHF. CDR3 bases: TGTGCCAGCAGGAGGGGGCAGGACCCGAGTCAGCCCCAGCATTTT.

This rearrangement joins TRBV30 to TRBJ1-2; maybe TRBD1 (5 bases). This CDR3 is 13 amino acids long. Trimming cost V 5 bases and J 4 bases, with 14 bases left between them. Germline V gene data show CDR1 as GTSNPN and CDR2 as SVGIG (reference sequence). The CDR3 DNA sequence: TGTGCCTGGTCAGGCCGGGGGACCTATGGCTACACCTTC. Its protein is CAWSGRGTYGYTF.

The CDR3 sequence is CASSDWDLGGSSSNQPQHF. The CDR3 bases are TGTGCCAGCAGTGACTGGGATCTCGGGGGCTCTTCTAGCAATCAGCCCCAGCATTTT. This chain joins TRBV6-4 and TRBJ1-5; D might be TRBD1 (6 bases). The CDR3 extends over 19 amino acids. CDR1 MRHNA and CDR2 SNTAGT come from the germline V gene. V shed 1 base and J shed 0 bases, with 19 bases lying between them.

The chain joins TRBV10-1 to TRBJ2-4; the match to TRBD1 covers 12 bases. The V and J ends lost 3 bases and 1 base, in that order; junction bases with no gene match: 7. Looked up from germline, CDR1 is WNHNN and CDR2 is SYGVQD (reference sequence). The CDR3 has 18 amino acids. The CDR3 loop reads CASSEGTGGPMAKNIQYF. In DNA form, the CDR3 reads TGCGCCAGCAGTGAAGGGACAGGGGGCCCTATGGCCAAAAACATTCAGTACTTC.

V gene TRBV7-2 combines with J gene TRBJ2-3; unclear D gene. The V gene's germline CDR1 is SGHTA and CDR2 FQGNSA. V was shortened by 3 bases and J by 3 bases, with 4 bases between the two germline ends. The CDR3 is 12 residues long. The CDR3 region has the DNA TGTGCCAGCAGCTTCATAACAGATACGCAGTATTTT. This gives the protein CASSFITDTQYF.

CDR3 DNA: TGTGCCAGCAGTGGAGGACAGTTTGACTTCAGGGGCTACACCTTC. Protein: CASSGGQFDFRGYTF. The chain uses TRBV28 and TRBJ1-2; a possible D gene is TRBD1 (6 bases). CDR3 length: 15 amino acids. CDR1 MDHEN and CDR2 SYDVKM come from the germline V gene. The germline V and J ends were trimmed by 5 bases and 8 bases, with 21 bases remaining between them.

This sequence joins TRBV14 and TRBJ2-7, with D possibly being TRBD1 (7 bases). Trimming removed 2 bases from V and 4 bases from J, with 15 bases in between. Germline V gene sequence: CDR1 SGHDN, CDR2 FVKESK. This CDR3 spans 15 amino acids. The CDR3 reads CASSQPQGGRYEQYF. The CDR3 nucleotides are TGTGCCAGCAGCCAACCTCAGGGGGGCAGGTACGAGCAGTACTTC.

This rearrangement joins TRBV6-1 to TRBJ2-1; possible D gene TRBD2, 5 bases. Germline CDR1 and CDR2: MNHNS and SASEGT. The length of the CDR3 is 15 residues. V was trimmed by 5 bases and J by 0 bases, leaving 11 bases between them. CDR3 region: CASSTGIHSYNEQFF. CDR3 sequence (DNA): TGTGCCAGCAGTACCGGGATACACTCCTACAATGAGCAGTTCTTC.

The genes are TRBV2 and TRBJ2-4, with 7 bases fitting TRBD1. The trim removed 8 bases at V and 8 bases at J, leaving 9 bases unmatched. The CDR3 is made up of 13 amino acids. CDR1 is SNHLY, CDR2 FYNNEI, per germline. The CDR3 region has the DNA TGTGCCAGCGGCCTGACAGGGAGCGACATTCAGTACTTC. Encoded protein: CASGLTGSDIQYF.

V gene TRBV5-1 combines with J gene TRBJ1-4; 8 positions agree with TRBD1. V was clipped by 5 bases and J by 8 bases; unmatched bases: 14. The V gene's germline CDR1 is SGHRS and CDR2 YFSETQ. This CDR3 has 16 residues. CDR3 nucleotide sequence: TGCGCCAGCAGACCGAATCCTCAGGGGGCAGGGGAAAAACTGTTTTTT. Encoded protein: CASRPNPQGAGEKLFF.

The CDR3 sequence: CASSLEKGTEAFF. CDR3 nucleotides: TGTGCCAGCAGCTTAGAAAAGGGAACTGAAGCTTTCTTT. The V call is TRBV11-3, the J call TRBJ1-1; D not certain. There are 13 residues in the CDR3. Germline V gene data show CDR1 as SGHNT and CDR2 as YENEEA. Trimming shortened V by 0 bases and J by 5 bases, and 7 bases separated the two germline ends.

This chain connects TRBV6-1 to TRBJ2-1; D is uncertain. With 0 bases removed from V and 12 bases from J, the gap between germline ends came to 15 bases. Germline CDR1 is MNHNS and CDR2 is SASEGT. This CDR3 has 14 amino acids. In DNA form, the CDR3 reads TGTGCCAGCAGTGAAGCGCTTCTCCGGCTACTGCAGTTCTTC. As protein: CASSEALLRLLQFF.

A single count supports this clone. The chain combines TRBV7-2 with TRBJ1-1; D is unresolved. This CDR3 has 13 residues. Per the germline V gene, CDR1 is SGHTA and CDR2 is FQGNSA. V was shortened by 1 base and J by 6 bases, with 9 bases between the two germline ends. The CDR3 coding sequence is TGTGCCAGCAGCTTAGTTGAGGGCTCTGAAGCTTTCTTT. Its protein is CASSLVEGSEAFF.

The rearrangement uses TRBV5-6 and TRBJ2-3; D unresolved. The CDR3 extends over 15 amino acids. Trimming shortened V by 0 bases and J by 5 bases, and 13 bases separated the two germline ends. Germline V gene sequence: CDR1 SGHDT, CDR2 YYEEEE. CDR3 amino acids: CASSLEGGYGDTQYF. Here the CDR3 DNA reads TGTGCCAGCAGCTTGGAGGGCGGCTACGGAGATACGCAGTATTTT.

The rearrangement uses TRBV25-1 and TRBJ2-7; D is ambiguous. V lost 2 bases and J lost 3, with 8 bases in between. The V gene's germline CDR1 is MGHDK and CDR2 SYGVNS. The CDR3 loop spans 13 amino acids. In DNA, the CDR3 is TGTGCCAGCAGTGAACCTGGTGGCTACGAGCAGTACTTC. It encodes CASSEPGGYEQYF.

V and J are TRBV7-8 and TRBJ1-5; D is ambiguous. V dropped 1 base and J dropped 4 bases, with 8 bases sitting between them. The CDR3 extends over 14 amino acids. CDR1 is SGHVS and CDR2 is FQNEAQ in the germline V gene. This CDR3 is CASSLGWGNQPQHF. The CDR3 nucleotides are TGTGCCAGCAGCTTAGGATGGGGAAATCAGCCCCAGCATTTT.

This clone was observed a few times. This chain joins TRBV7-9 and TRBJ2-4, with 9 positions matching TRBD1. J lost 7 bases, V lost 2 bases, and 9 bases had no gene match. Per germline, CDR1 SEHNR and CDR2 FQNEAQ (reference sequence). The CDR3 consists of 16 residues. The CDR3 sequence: CASSLHSGTGMNIQYF. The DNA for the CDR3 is TGTGCCAGCAGCTTACACTCCGGGACAGGGATGAACATTCAGTACTTC.

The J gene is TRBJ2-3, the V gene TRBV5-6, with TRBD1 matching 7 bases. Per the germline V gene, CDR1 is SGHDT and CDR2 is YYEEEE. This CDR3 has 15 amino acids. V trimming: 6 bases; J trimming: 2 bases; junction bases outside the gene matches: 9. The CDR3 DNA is TGTGCCAGCATCGTACAAACAGGGGACACAGATACGCAGTATTTT. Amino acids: CASIVQTGDTDTQYF.

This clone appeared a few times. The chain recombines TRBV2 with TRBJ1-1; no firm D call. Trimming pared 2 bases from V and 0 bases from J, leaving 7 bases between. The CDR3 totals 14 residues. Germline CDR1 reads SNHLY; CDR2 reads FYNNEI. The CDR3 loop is CASSEISLNTEAFF. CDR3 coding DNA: TGTGCCAGCAGTGAAATATCCTTGAACACTGAAGCTTTCTTT.

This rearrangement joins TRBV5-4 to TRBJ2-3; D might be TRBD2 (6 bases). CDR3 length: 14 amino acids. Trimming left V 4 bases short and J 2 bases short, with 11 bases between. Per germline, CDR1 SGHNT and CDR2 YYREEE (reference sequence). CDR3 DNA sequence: TGTGCCAGCAGCCCCCGGACTAACACAGATACGCAGTATTTT. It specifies CASSPRTNTDTQYF.

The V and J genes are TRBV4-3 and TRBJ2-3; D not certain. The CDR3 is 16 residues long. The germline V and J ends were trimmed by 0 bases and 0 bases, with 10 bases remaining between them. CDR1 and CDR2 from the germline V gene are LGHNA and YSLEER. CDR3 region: CASSQDIGSSTDTQYF. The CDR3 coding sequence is TGCGCCAGCAGCCAAGATATAGGGTCTAGCACAGATACGCAGTATTTT.

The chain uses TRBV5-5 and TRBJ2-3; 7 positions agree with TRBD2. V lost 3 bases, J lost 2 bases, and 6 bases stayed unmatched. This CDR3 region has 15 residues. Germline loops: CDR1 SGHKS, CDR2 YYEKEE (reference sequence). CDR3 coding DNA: TGTGCCAGCAGCTGGGGAGGGGTCATCACAGATACGCAGTATTTT. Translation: CASSWGGVITDTQYF.

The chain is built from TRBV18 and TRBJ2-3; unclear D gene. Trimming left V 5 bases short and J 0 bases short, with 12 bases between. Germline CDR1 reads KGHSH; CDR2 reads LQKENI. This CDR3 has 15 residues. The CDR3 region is CASSSQTWSTDTQYF. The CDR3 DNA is TGTGCCAGCTCATCCCAAACGTGGAGCACAGATACGCAGTATTTT.

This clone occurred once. CDR3 loop: CASSPGSGGAGTDTQYF. In DNA, the CDR3 is TGTGCCAGCAGCCCCGGCAGCGGGGGGGCCGGGACAGATACGCAGTATTTT. This chain links TRBV11-3 with TRBJ2-3, with TRBD2 matching 10 bases. CDR3 length: 17 residues. The trim removed 5 bases at V and 3 bases at J, leaving 11 bases unmatched. Looked up from germline, CDR1 is SGHNT and CDR2 is YENEEA.

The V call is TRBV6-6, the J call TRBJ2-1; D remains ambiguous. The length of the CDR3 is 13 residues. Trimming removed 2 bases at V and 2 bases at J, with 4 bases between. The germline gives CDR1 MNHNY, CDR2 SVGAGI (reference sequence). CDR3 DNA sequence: TGTGCCAGCAGTTACGACGCCTACAATGAGCAGTTCTTC. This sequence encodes CASSYDAYNEQFF.

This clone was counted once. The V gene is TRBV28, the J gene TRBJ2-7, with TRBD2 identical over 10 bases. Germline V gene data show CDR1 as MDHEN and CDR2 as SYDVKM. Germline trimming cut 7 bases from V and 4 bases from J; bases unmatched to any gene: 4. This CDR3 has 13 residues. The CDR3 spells CASKSSGGYEQYF. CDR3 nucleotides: TGTGCCAGCAAATCTAGCGGGGGTTACGAGCAGTACTTC.